A selection of T cell receptor beta chains follows, all from one sample in a study of control samples from healthy donors and cancer patients. Measured with immunoSEQ multiplex PCR; TCRdb has only the in-frame clones, and not every one. The repertoire holds 250,000 to 300,000 clones, roughly 82% seen once, with about an eighth in the top ten. The material sequenced was PBMCs. The receptors were sampled from a woman between 55 and 75 years old with lung cancer. Each CDR3 is given with its conserved first and last residue. D genes are given only for firm matches.

v_call,d_call,j_call,cdr3_length,cdr3_aa
TRBV11-2,NA,TRBJ2-7,13,CASSWGGVSEQYF
TRBV3-1/TRBV3-2,TRBD2,TRBJ2-7,15,CASSQGAGAAYEQYF
TRBV24-1,TRBD1,TRBJ1-4,15,CATSDSQGAGEKLFF
TRBV5-1,NA,TRBJ1-5,14,CASSRDGSNQPQHF
TRBV28,NA,TRBJ1-2,14,CASSPPPRAYGYTF
TRBV2,TRBD1,TRBJ2-4,15,CASRDRGLAKNIQYF
TRBV28,NA,TRBJ2-1,16,CASYGSVGTLYNEQFF
TRBV2,TRBD1,TRBJ1-4,15,CASRDRGLTVEKLFF
TRBV2,NA,TRBJ1-6,15,CASTPWHRDNSPLHF
TRBV28,TRBD2,TRBJ2-2,15,CASKVGGSNTGELFF
TRBV10-2,TRBD2,TRBJ2-2,14,CASSAGGQAGELFF
TRBV7-9,TRBD1,TRBJ1-2,17,CASSLVFRRQGSYGYTF
TRBV19,NA,TRBJ1-2,14,CASKRGFSNYGYTF
TRBV3-1/TRBV3-2,NA,TRBJ1-1,13,CASRLLGNTEAFF
TRBV4-2,NA,TRBJ2-1,16,CASSQGGGNGYNEQFF
TRBV2,NA,TRBJ2-2,15,CASHGGALNTGELFF
TRBV3-1/TRBV3-2,NA,TRBJ1-2,15,CASSPRGSSGYGYTF
TRBV18,TRBD1,TRBJ1-5,15,CASSPEGARNQPQHF
TRBV6-2/TRBV6-3,TRBD1,TRBJ1-6,16,CASSLTGTGNISPLHF
TRBV19,NA,TRBJ1-5,14,CASRDGAGNQPQHF
TRBV5-4,NA,TRBJ2-1,17,CASSLGGPLSSYNEQFF
TRBV5-8,NA,TRBJ2-5,13,CASSLRGGETQYF
TRBV5-8,TRBD1,TRBJ1-6,16,CASSPRTGGLNSPLHF
TRBV6-5,NA,TRBJ1-3,14,CASSLRGLEDTIYF
TRBV10-1,NA,TRBJ2-1,12,CASSDSYNEQFF
TRBV5-4,TRBD1,TRBJ1-1,15,CASSKGQGAITEAFF
TRBV28,NA,TRBJ2-7,12,CASSYSVNEQYF
TRBV10-1,TRBD1,TRBJ2-7,13,CASSEDRGREQYF
TRBV6-6,NA,TRBJ2-2,15,CASSLRASNTGELFF
TRBV5-1,NA,TRBJ2-1,12,CASSPPGDEQFF
TRBV28,TRBD1,TRBJ1-6,13,CASTGTDNSPLHF
TRBV28,TRBD1,TRBJ1-2,13,CASCSRGDYGYTF
TRBV30,NA,TRBJ2-1,12,CAWSVDYNEQFF
TRBV24-1,TRBD1,TRBJ2-2,15,CATGQTGGPGGELFF
TRBV5-1,NA,TRBJ1-3,14,CASRDSFSGNTIYF
TRBV5-1,NA,TRBJ2-5,14,CASSYDGGQETQYF
TRBV11-3,NA,TRBJ2-1,16,CASSLEGGAAYNEQFF
TRBV4-1,TRBD2,TRBJ2-3,18,CASSQLVAGGISTDTQYF
TRBV6-5,NA,TRBJ1-2,13,CASRVTGLYGYTF
TRBV19,TRBD1,TRBJ1-1,14,CASLPGQGETEAFF